This entry is about one T cell receptor beta chain. Trimming stripped 5 bases from V and 8 bases from J, with 11 bases between. Germline V CDR1 and CDR2: SGHTA, FQGNSA. There are 12 residues in the CDR3. TCRdb analysed the 5' RACE reads with MiXCR anew, one entry per CDR3 protein. The table lists under 6,500 distinct CDR3 sequences, around 71% of them singletons, with 3.4% in the top ten. This chain links TRBV7-2 with TRBJ2-3; no clear D. The specimen sequenced was naive CD4+ T cells sorted from blood. The subset is: naive CD4+ T cells, CD4+CD45RA+CD25-. This clonotype was obtained from a female donor with breast cancer. CDR3 DNA: TGTGCCAGCAGCCCCAGTCTGCCTACGCAGTATTTT. This translates into CASSPSLPTQYF.